This T cell receptor beta chain was sequenced in a study of identical twins. The CDR3 spans 12 residues. Trimming took off 5 bases at V and 6 bases at J, with 9 bases between the two ends. The germline V gene encodes CDR1 SEHNR and CDR2 FQNEAQ (reference sequence). Study-level points and caveats: Weaker excess twin sharing was observed in beta out-of-frame sequences. Cord blood beta clonotypes present at high abundance carried fewer insertions; no such pattern appeared in memory repertoires.

Using its own MiXCR run on the 5' RACE reads, TCRdb lists one record per CDR3 protein. The table lists fewer than 350,000 distinct CDR3 sequences, 6.5% to 9.5% of them singletons. This clonotype has ten or more counts. The antigen remains unidentified. The same data also contributed to another study, on yellow fever vaccine responses in identical twins. That paper notes: Twins' vaccine T cell responses were reported to seem partly convergent and partly personalized.

This clonotype was obtained from a woman aged 18-30 years in good health. Sequencing input: memory (CD45RO+) T cells sorted from blood. The genes are TRBV7-9 and TRBJ2-3; no clear D gene. The CDR3 sequence: CASSPHGDTQYF. The CDR3 DNA follows: TGTGCCAGCAGCCCCCACGGGGATACGCAGTATTTT.